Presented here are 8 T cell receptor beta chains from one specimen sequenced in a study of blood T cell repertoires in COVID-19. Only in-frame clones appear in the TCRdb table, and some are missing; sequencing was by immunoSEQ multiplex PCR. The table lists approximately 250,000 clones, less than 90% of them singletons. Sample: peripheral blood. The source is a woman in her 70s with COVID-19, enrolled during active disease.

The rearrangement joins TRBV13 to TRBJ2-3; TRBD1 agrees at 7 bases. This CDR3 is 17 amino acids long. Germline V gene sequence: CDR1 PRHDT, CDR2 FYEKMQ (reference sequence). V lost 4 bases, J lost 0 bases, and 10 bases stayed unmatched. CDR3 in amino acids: CASSSRTTGTSTDTQYF. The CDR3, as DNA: TGTGCCAGCAGCTCTAGAACGACAGGGACGAGCACAGATACGCAGTATTTT. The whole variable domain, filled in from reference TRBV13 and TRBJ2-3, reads AAGVIQSPRHLIKEKRETATLKCYPIPRHDTVYWYQQGPGQDPQFLISFYEKMQSDKGSIPDRFSAQQFSDYHSELNMSSLELGDSALYFCASSSRTTGTSTDTQYFGPGTRLTVL.

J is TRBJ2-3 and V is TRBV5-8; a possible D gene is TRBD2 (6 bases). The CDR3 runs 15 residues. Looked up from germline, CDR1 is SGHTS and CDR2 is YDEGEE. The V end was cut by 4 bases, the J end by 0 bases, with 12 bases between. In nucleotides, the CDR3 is TGTGCCAGCAGCCCTGGGGGGACTAGCACAGATACGCAGTATTTT. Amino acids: CASSPGGTSTDTQYF.

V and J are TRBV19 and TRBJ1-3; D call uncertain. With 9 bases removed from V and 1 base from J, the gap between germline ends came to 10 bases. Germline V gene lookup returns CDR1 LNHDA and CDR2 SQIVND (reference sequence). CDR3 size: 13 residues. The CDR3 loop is CASDGISGNTIYF. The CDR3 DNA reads TGTGCCAGCGACGGGATTTCTGGAAACACCATATATTTT.

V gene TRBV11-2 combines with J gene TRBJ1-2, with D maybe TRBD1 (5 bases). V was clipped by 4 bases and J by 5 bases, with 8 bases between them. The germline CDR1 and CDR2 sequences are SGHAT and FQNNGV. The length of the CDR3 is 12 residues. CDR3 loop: CASSSTDYGYTF. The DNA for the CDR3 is TGTGCCAGCAGCTCGACAGATTATGGCTACACCTTC.

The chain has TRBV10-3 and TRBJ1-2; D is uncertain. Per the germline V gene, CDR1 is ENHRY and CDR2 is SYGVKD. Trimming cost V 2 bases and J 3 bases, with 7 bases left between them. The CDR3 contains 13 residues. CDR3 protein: CAISEREDYGYTF. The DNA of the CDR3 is TGTGCCATCAGTGAGCGAGAGGACTATGGCTACACCTTC.

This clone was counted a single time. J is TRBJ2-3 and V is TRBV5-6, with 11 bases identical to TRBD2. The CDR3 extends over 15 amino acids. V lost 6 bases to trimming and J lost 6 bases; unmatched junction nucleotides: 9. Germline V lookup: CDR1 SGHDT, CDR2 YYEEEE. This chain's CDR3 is CASTGLAGVRDTQYF. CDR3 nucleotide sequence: TGTGCCAGCACAGGACTAGCGGGTGTCCGTGATACGCAGTATTTT.

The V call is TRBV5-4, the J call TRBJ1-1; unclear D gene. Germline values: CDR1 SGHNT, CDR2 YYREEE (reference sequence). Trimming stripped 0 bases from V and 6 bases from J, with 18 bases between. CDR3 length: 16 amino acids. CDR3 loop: CASSLGQASPQAEAFF. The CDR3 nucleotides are TGTGCCAGCAGCTTGGGGCAGGCCTCTCCGCAGGCTGAAGCTTTCTTT.

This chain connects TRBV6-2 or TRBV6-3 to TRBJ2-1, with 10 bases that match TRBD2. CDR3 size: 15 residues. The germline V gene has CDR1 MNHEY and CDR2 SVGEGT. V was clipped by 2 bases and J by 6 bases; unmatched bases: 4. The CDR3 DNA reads TGTGCCAGCAGTTACACAGCGGGGGGGCTCAATGAGCAGTTCTTC. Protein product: CASSYTAGGLNEQFF.